The 2 T cell receptor beta chains presented below share a single source sample, sequenced in a study of shared clonotypes between healthy human individuals. Libraries were prepared by immunoSEQ multiplex PCR; TCRdb keeps only in-frame clonotypes and omits some of them. The sample has 2.3 million or so clones; roughly 93% are singletons. Sequenced: naive CD4+ T cells from PBMCs. The subset was: CD45RA+ positively selected. The receptors stem from a man aged 18-30 years in good health. Some clones in this sample may be carry-over from other donors' samples.

As concerns this clone: The identical CDR3 is also encoded by other nucleotide sequences in the sample. V and J are TRBV30 and TRBJ2-7; D may match TRBD1 or TRBD2 (5 bases each). CDR1 and CDR2 from the germline V gene are GTSNPN and SVGIG (reference sequence). Between the trimmed V and J ends, which lost 0 bases and 5 bases, there was a span of 8 bases. CDR3 length equals 12 residues. The CDR3 reads CAWSVRGDEQYF. Written as DNA, the CDR3 is TGTGCCTGGAGTGTACGAGGGGACGAGCAGTACTTC.

This chain uses TRBV7-9 with TRBJ2-3; 13 bases are shared with TRBD2. CDR1 and CDR2 from the germline V gene are SEHNR and FQNEAQ (reference sequence). J lost 6 bases, V lost 5 bases, and 5 bases had no gene match. This CDR3 region has 15 residues. The CDR3 nucleotides are TGTGCCAGCAGCACCGGACTAGCGGGAGTGGATACGCAGTATTTT. Translating it yields CASSTGLAGVDTQYF.